This T cell receptor beta chain stems from a study of beta chain features in type 1 diabetes. This clone was detected a few times. Its antigen is unknown. Cells sorted by CD45RO/CCR7/CD25/CD127/CD95/CD27 comprised CD4+ naive, central memory, regulatory and stem cell-like memory cells. Each population that was sorted was more than 95% pure. As every portion of the isolated RNA was reverse transcribed, the sequencing read expressed TCRB transcripts. Using immunoSEQ multiplex PCR, the repertoire was profiled, and TCRdb retains in-frame clones only, with some absent. The sample contains approximately 170,000 clones, 7% to 9% of which appear only once. Study-level points and caveats: The similarity of naive, central memory and Treg TCRB repertoires appeared greater among patients than among healthy donors. People with Type 1 diabetes carried modestly yet significantly shorter TCRB CDR3s in all four CD4+ subsets. PCR might preferentially amplify shorter templates, equally in patients and controls.

This clonotype was obtained from a man aged 18 to 30 with type 1 diabetes. The sequencing input was central memory CD4+ T cells from blood.

CDR3 DNA sequence: TGTGCCAGCAGTTACTCACTTAGAGGGTACCACGAGCAGTACTTC. It translates to CASSYSLRGYHEQYF. This chain uses TRBV6-5 with TRBJ2-7, with D tentatively TRBD2 (5 bases). Trimming left V 0 bases short and J 5 bases short, with 14 bases between. The CDR3 sequence is 15 residues long. Per the germline V gene, CDR1 is MNHEY and CDR2 is SVGAGI.